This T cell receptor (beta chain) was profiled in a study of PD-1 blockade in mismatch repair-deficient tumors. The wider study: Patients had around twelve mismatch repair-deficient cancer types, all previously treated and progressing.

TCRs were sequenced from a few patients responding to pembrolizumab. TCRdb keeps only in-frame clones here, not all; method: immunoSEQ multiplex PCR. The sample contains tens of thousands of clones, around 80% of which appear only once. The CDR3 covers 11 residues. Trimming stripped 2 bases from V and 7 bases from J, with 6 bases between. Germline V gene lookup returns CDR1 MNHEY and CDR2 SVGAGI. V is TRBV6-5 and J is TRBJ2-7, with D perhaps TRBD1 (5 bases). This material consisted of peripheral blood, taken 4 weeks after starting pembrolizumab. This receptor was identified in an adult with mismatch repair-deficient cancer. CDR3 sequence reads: CASSYKGEQYF. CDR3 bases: TGTGCCAGCAGTTACAAGGGGGAGCAGTACTTC.